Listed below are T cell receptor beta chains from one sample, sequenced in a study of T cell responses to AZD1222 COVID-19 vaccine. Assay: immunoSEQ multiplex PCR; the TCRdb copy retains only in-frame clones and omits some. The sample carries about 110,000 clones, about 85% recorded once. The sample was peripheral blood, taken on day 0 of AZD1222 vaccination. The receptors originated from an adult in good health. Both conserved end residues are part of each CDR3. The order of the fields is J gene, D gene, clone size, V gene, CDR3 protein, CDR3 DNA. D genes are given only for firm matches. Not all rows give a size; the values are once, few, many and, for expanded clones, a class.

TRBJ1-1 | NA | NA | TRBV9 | CASSLDPNKGKAFF | TGTGCCAGCAGCCTCGACCCGAACAAGGGGAAAGCTTTCTTT
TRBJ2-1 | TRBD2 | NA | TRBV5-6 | CASSKAASGVGFSYNEQFF | TGTGCCAGCAGCAAGGCGGCTAGCGGGGTCGGGTTCTCCTACAATGAGCAGTTCTTC
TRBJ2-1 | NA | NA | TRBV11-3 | CASSLAGSYNEQFF | TGTGCCAGCAGCTTAGCAGGATCCTACAATGAGCAGTTCTTC
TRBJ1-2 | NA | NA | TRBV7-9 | CASSLKGLFYTF | TGTGCCAGCAGCCTAAAGGGCCTTTTCTACACCTTC
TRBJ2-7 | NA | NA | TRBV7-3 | CASSFPATLYEQYF | TGTGCCAGCAGCTTCCCGGCCACCCTATACGAGCAGTACTTC
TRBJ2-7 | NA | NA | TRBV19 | CASSIHGSYEQYF | TGTGCCAGTAGTATCCATGGCTCCTACGAGCAGTACTTC
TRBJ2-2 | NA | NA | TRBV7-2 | CASSLYLTGQVGELFF | TGTGCCAGCAGCTTATATCTGACGGGACAAGTCGGGGAGCTGTTTTTT
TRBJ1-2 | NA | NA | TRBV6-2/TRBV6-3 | CASSYSTLRDHNYGYTF | TGTGCCAGCAGTTACTCGACCTTACGCGACCATAACTATGGCTACACCTTC
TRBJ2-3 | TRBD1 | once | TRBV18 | CASSRNPGQPTDTQYF | TGTGCCAGCTCACGCAATCCGGGACAGCCCACAGATACGCAGTATTTT
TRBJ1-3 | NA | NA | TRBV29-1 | CSVVVIGNTIYF | TGCAGCGTTGTAGTAATAGGAAACACCATATATTTT
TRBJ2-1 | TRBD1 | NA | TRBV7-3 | CASSLSGRTGSYNEQFF | TGTGCCAGCAGCTTAAGCGGCCGGACAGGGTCCTACAATGAGCAGTTCTTC
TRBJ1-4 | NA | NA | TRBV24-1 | CATSDGVGSEKLFF | TGTGCCACCAGTGATGGCGTAGGAAGTGAAAAACTGTTTTTT
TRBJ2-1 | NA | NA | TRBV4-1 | CASSQEAPSVNEQFF | TGCGCCAGCAGCCAAGAAGCGCCTAGCGTAAATGAGCAGTTCTTC
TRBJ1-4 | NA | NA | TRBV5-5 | CASSLNEKLFF | TGTGCCAGCAGCTTGAATGAAAAACTGTTTTTT
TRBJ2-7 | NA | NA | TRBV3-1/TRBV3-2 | CASSQDLGSYEQYF | TGTGCCAGCAGCCAAGATCTAGGGTCCTACGAGCAGTACTTC
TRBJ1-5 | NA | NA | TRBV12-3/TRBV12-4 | CASSLQSPQPQHF | TGTGCCAGCAGTCTACAATCTCCTCAGCCCCAGCATTTT
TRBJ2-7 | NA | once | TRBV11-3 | CASSLGQGSGQYF | TGTGCCAGCAGCTTAGGTCAGGGTTCGGGGCAGTACTTC
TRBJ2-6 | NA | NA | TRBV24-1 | CATGDRSGANVLTF | TGTGCCACCGGTGACAGGTCTGGGGCCAACGTCCTGACTTTC
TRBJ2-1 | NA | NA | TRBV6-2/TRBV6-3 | CASSSQGYEQFF | TGTGCCAGCAGTTCACAGGGCTATGAGCAGTTCTTC
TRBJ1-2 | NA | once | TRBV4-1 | CASSQETTDPYGYTF | TGCGCCAGCAGCCAAGAAACAACAGACCCCTATGGCTACACCTTC
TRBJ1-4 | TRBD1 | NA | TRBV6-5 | CASSRTGWNEKLFF | TGTGCCAGCAGTCGGACAGGGTGGAATGAAAAACTGTTTTTT
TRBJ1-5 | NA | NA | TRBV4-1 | CASSQVPVNNQPQHF | TGCGCCAGCAGCCAAGTTCCAGTCAACAATCAGCCCCAGCATTTT
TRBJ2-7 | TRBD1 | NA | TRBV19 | CASSPEGQVYEQYF | TGTGCCAGTAGTCCCGAGGGACAGGTCTACGAGCAGTACTTC
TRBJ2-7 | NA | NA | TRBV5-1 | CASSFGSGATEQYF | TGCGCCAGCAGCTTTGGTTCAGGGGCCACCGAGCAGTACTTC
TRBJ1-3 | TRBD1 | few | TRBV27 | CASSSLPRGRRGNTIYF | TGTGCCAGCAGTTCCCTCCCCAGGGGGCGCCGTGGAAACACCATATATTTT
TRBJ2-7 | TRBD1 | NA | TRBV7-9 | CASSEQGASYEQYF | TGTGCCAGCAGCGAACAGGGGGCGTCCTACGAGCAGTACTTC
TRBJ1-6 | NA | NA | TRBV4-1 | CASSQHLAAAGNSPLHF | TGCGCCAGCAGCCAACATCTAGCCGCAGCCGGTAATTCACCCCTCCACTTT
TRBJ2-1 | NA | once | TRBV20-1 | CSAIYNEQFF | TGCAGTGCCATCTACAATGAGCAGTTCTTC
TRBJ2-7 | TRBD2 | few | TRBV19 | CASSIGSGGGSEQYF | TGTGCCAGTAGTATCGGTTCCGGCGGGGGGTCTGAGCAGTACTTC
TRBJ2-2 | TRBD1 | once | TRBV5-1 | CASSSQGTGELFF | TGCGCCAGCAGCTCACAGGGGACCGGGGAGCTGTTTTTT
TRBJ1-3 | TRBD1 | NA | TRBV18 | CASSDDRAGNTIYF | TGTGCCAGCTCGGATGACAGGGCCGGAAACACCATATATTTT
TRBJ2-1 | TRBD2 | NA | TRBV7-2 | CASSFLPSGGRGNEQFF | TGTGCCAGCAGCTTTTTGCCTAGCGGGGGCCGGGGTAATGAGCAGTTCTTC
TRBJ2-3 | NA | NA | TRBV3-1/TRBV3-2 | CASSQSGGTDTQYF | TGTGCCAGCAGCCAGTCGGGGGGCACAGATACGCAGTATTTT
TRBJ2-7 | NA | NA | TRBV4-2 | CASSQEFRGSVYEQYF | TGTGCCAGCAGCCAAGAATTCCGGGGCAGCGTCTACGAGCAGTACTTC
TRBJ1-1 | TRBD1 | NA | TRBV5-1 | CASSLGTGNTEAFF | TGCGCCAGCAGCTTGGGGACAGGGAACACTGAAGCTTTCTTT
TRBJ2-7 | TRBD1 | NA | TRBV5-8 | CASSSRQGRTYEQYF | TGTGCCAGCAGCTCCCGACAGGGGAGGACCTACGAGCAGTACTTC
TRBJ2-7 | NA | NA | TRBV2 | CASSWTSYEQYF | TGTGCCAGCAGCTGGACCTCCTACGAGCAGTACTTC